Below are 18 T cell receptor beta chains sequenced from a single sample in a study of T-cell reconstitution after alpha-beta-depleted transplantation in children. Preparation of the TCRbeta library was carried out with unique molecular identifiers. TCRdb reprocessed the PCR reads with MiXCR, giving one entry per CDR3 protein. The table shows hundreds of thousands of distinct CDR3 sequences, with about 15% occurring only once. This material consisted of PBMCs from the stem cell graft donor, taken from the stem cell graft. The receptor set was obtained from a human donor who donated a stem cell graft to a child with acute myeloid leukemia.

The V and J genes are TRBV2 and TRBJ1-1; the D gene is possibly TRBD1 (6 bases). Germline CDR1 reads SNHLY; CDR2 reads FYNNEI. Trimming pared 5 bases from V and 8 bases from J, leaving 30 bases between. There are 18 residues in the CDR3. This CDR3 reads CASSFHSGAHDLQVEAFF. The CDR3 DNA is TGTGCCAGCAGTTTTCACTCAGGGGCGCACGACCTTCAAGTGGAAGCTTTCTTT.

The chain has TRBV29-1 and TRBJ2-3, with TRBD1 matching 8 bases. Looked up from germline, CDR1 is SQVTM and CDR2 is ANQGSEA. V lost 8 bases, J lost 3 bases, and 13 bases stayed unmatched. This CDR3 has 15 residues. The CDR3 DNA sequence: TGCAGCACTGAAAGACAGGGGTTAGGAACAGATACGCAGTATTTT. Its translation is CSTERQGLGTDTQYF.

This rearrangement joins TRBV5-6 to TRBJ2-7, with TRBD1 matching over 9 bases. The CDR3 covers 14 residues. Germline trimming cut 4 bases from V and 4 bases from J; bases unmatched to any gene: 6. Per germline, CDR1 SGHDT and CDR2 YYEEEE. As DNA, the CDR3 is TGTGCCAGCAGCGCCGGGACAGGGCTTTACGAGCAGTACTTC. It codes for CASSAGTGLYEQYF.

This clonotype was detected many times. The genes are TRBV25-1 and TRBJ1-2; D is unclear. Trimming shortened V by 3 bases and J by 4 bases, and 9 bases separated the two germline ends. The CDR3 runs 13 residues. CDR1 is MGHDK and CDR2 is SYGVNS in the germline V gene. DNA for the CDR3: TGTGCCAGCAGTGACGACAAGACCTATGGCTACACCTTC. Its translation is CASSDDKTYGYTF.

The CDR3 region is CASSLVGGDNEQFF. The CDR3 DNA is TGTGCCAGCAGTTTAGTTGGGGGGGACAATGAGCAGTTCTTC. The chain joins TRBV28 to TRBJ2-1, with 7 nucleotides matching TRBD2. The germline V gene has CDR1 MDHEN and CDR2 SYDVKM. The CDR3 consists of 14 residues. V dropped 2 bases and J dropped 5; count of bases not matched to a gene: 3.

This clonotype came up a few times. The genes are TRBV10-3 and TRBJ2-7; 7 bases agree with TRBD1. In germline, CDR1 is ENHRY, CDR2 SYGVKD. The trim removed 6 bases at V and 6 bases at J, leaving 8 bases unmatched. The CDR3 is 13 residues long. The CDR3 DNA sequence: TGTGCCATCAGGATTGACAGGGCCGGCGAGCAGTACGTC. Protein: CAIRIDRAGEQYV.

This clonotype was seen many times. The rearrangement joins TRBV20-1 to TRBJ2-2; D gene uncertain. The CDR3 contains 16 residues. Trimming pared 0 bases from V and 0 bases from J, leaving 11 bases between. In germline, CDR1 is DFQATT, CDR2 SNEGSKA (reference sequence). CDR3 nucleotides: TGCAGTGCTAGAGATGACTGGATCGCGAACACCGGGGAGCTGTTTTTT. It yields the protein CSARDDWIANTGELFF.

The chain uses TRBV10-3 and TRBJ2-7; TRBD1 agrees at 8 bases. Germline V gene sequence: CDR1 ENHRY, CDR2 SYGVKD. The CDR3 spans 14 residues. Trimming took 4 bases from V and 6 from J; bases not matched to a gene: 8. CDR3 sequence (DNA): TGTGCCATCAGTGCCGGGCAGGGGGCGGTCGAGCAGTACTTC. Protein sequence: CAISAGQGAVEQYF.

This clonotype was counted between two and nine times. This chain joins TRBV30 and TRBJ2-2; D might be TRBD1 (5 bases). Germline V lookup: CDR1 GTSNPN, CDR2 SVGIG (reference sequence). The V end lost 2 bases, the J end lost 0 bases, and 13 bases lay between the germline ends. This CDR3 comprises 16 residues. The CDR3 loop reads CAWSFLGAANTGELFF. CDR3 nucleotide sequence: TGTGCCTGGAGTTTCCTAGGGGCTGCGAACACCGGGGAGCTGTTTTTT.

The chain combines TRBV4-3 with TRBJ1-5; D is uncertain. The CDR3 loop spans 16 amino acids. Trimming removed 0 bases at V and 5 bases at J, with 14 bases between. Germline V CDR1 and CDR2: LGHNA, YSLEER. The CDR3 DNA is TGCGCCAGCAGCCAAGATTATAGTGGGGTGGATCAGCCCCAGCATTTT. This translates into CASSQDYSGVDQPQHF.

This clonotype was counted only a few times. This chain connects TRBV10-2 to TRBJ2-7; D not certain. Germline V gives CDR1 WSHSY, CDR2 SAAADI. V was pared by 1 base and J by 2 bases, with 9 bases between. The CDR3 is made up of 14 amino acids. Here the CDR3 DNA reads TGCGCCAGCAGTGAGTGGGTGGGTCCCTACGAGCAGTACGTC. Its translation is CASSEWVGPYEQYV.

Ten or more counts support this clonotype. The V gene is TRBV29-1, the J gene TRBJ2-1, with D perhaps TRBD1 (6 bases). The CDR3 contains 11 residues. V was shortened by 1 base and J by 10 bases, with 8 bases between the two germline ends. Germline V gene data show CDR1 as SQVTM and CDR2 as ANQGSEA. The chain's CDR3 is CSVEVGTEQFF. The CDR3, as DNA: TGCAGCGTTGAAGTTGGGACAGAGCAGTTCTTC.

This clonotype came up a few times. The V gene is TRBV25-1, the J gene TRBJ2-2; TRBD2 agrees at 7 bases. V lost 8 bases to trimming and J lost 5 bases; unmatched junction nucleotides: 11. The CDR3 loop spans 15 amino acids. The germline V gene encodes CDR1 MGHDK and CDR2 SYGVNS. The CDR3 protein is CASYSGTNPTGELFF. CDR3 in DNA: TGTGCCAGCTACTCCGGGACTAACCCAACCGGGGAGCTGTTTTTT.

As concerns this clonotype: The junction does not match germline at one end; this may be a read error. The chain has TRBV7-2 and TRBJ2-1; 7 bases match TRBD2. Germline V gives CDR1 SGHTA, CDR2 FQGNSA. The CDR3 runs to 15 residues. For the CDR3, the DNA is TGTGCCAGCAGCTTAGGCCAGCGGGGTGGGTGGGAGCAGCTCTTC. Encoded protein: CASSLGQRGGWEQLF.

This clonotype was observed many times. V is TRBV20-1 and J is TRBJ1-1, with D maybe TRBD1 (5 bases). With 1 base removed from V and 5 bases from J, the gap between germline ends came to 14 bases. From germline, CDR1 is DFQATT and CDR2 SNEGSKA (reference sequence). This CDR3 has 14 amino acids. CDR3 residues: CSARGVAGWTEAFF. The CDR3 DNA follows: TGCAGTGCTAGAGGAGTTGCAGGGTGGACTGAAGCTTTCTTT.

This clonotype has at least ten counts. CDR3 nucleotide sequence: TGCAGTGCTAGAGAGGCAGGGCTGGGCTACACCTTC. This translates into CSAREAGLGYTF. The chain is built from TRBV20-1 and TRBJ1-2; TRBD1 might be the D (5 bases). V was shortened by 0 bases and J by 8 bases, with 10 bases between the two germline ends. The length of the CDR3 is 12 residues. Germline values: CDR1 DFQATT, CDR2 SNEGSKA (reference sequence).

The V call is TRBV29-1, the J call TRBJ1-1; a weak D match, TRBD1 (6 bases). V shed 3 bases and J shed 0 bases, with 11 bases lying between them. The CDR3 contains 14 residues. CDR1 SQVTM and CDR2 ANQGSEA come from the germline V gene. This CDR3 is CSVDPGQLNTEAFF. CDR3 nucleotides: TGCAGCGTTGATCCCGGACAGTTGAACACTGAAGCTTTCTTT.

This clonotype was seen repeatedly, ten times or more. The chain is built from TRBV4-3 and TRBJ2-7; D is uncertain. V was pared by 1 base and J by 2 bases, with 15 bases between. CDR1 is LGHNA and CDR2 is YSLEER in the germline V gene. The CDR3 runs 16 residues. The CDR3 DNA is TGCGCCAGCAGCCAAGTTTGGGATAGCCAGACCTACGAGCAGTACTTC. It yields the protein CASSQVWDSQTYEQYF.